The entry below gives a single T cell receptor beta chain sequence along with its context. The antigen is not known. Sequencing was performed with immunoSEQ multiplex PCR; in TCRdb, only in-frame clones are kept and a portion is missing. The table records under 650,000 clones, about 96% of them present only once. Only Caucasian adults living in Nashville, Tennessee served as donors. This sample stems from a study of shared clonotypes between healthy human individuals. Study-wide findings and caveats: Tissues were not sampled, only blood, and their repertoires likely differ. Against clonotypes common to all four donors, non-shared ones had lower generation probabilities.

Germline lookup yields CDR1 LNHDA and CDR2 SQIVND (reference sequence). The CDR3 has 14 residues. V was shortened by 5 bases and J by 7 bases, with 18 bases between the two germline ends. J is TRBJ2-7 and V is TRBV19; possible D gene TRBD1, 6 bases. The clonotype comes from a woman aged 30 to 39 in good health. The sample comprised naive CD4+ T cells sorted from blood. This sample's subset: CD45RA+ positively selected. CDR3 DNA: TGTGCCAGTAGTCCCCGAGGGGGTACCGATGAGCAGTACTTC. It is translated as CASSPRGGTDEQYF.